This TCR beta chain was identified in a study of CD8+ T cells in alopecia areata. Broader study findings: Among the cells sequenced in scalp samples are also the resident alphabeta T cells of normal skin.

On this clone: No antigen is known for it.

Sequencing used cDNA as its template, made by extracting RNA and reverse transcribing it. Using immunoSEQ multiplex PCR, the repertoire was profiled, and TCRdb retains in-frame clones only, with some absent. Altogether roughly 140,000 clones are present, 45% to 55% being singletons, with the ten largest covering 15% to 20%. Germline V gene sequence: CDR1 SGHDT, CDR2 YYEEEE. V was shortened by 2 bases and J by 1 base, with 10 bases between the two germline ends. The CDR3 is 15 amino acids. The rearrangement joins TRBV5-6 to TRBJ2-1; TRBD1 or TRBD2 may be the D gene (5 bases each). This specimen consisted of CD8+ T cells sorted from blood, obtained at week 0. The sequence came from a human donor with alopecia areata. The CDR3 DNA reads as TGTGCCAGCAGCTTTGGGACCCTTTCCTACAATGAGCAGTTCTTC. Protein product: CASSFGTLSYNEQFF.